Below are 21 T cell receptor beta chains sequenced from a single sample in a study of Graves' ophthalmopathy and Graves' hyperthyroidism. Transcripts of RNA were the source for amplifying TCR beta CDR3 regions. RT-PCR was first run with HTBI primers, then multiplex PCR in a second round. TCRdb called the multiplex PCR reads again in MiXCR, with one record for every CDR3 protein. The table has some 240,000 distinct CDR3 sequences, about 47% seen once. The sample was peripheral blood. These receptors were obtained from an adult man with Graves' ophthalmopathy.

For the CDR3, the DNA is TGTGCCAGCAGCTTGGCCCGGGCAGGGAGGGTTGGAGAGACCCAGTACTTC. Its translation is CASSLARAGRVGETQYF. V and J are TRBV5-4 and TRBJ2-5; the match to TRBD2 covers 7 bases. This CDR3 contains 17 residues. Germline values: CDR1 SGHNT, CDR2 YYREEE (reference sequence). J gave up 4 bases and V 0 bases, and 12 bases lay outside the gene matches.

This clonotype has only a few counts. V usage is TRBV9 and J usage is TRBJ1-1; 9 bases align to TRBD1. Trimming took 5 bases from V and 10 from J; bases not matched to a gene: 6. CDR3 size: 12 residues. Germline loops: CDR1 SGDLS, CDR2 YYNGEE. CDR3 nucleotides: TGTGCCAGCAGTGCACAGGGGGCCGGAGCTTTCTTT. Protein product: CASSAQGAGAFF.

In its sample, this clonotype was seen a few times. The genes are TRBV5-1 and TRBJ2-2; weak D call: TRBD1 (6 bases). CDR3 length equals 16 residues. V lost 5 bases to trimming and J lost 0 bases, with 14 bases between them. Per germline, CDR1 SGHRS and CDR2 YFSETQ. This chain's CDR3 is CASRPSRTANTGELFF. The CDR3 region has the DNA TGCGCCAGCAGACCCAGCCGGACAGCGAACACCGGGGAGCTGTTTTTT.

V usage is TRBV29-1 and J usage is TRBJ1-1; 9 nucleotides match TRBD1. There are 13 residues in the CDR3. Germline CDR1 is SQVTM and CDR2 is ANQGSEA. The trim removed 7 bases at V and 5 bases at J, leaving 8 bases unmatched. Here the CDR3 DNA reads TGCAGCGCTCACAGGGGGCGAGGGACTGAAGCTTTCTTT. Its translation is CSAHRGRGTEAFF.

The chain employs TRBV12-3 or TRBV12-4 and TRBJ2-5; 10 bases are shared with TRBD2. V shed 1 base and J 2 bases; nucleotides not matched to a gene: 1. This CDR3 has 15 amino acids. The CDR3 region is CASSLELAGQETQYF. The CDR3 DNA is TGTGCCAGCAGTTTAGAACTAGCGGGGCAAGAGACCCAGTACTTC.

The chain combines TRBV7-3 with TRBJ2-2; no firm D call. There are 16 residues in the CDR3. Trimming left V 4 bases short and J 5 bases short, with 17 bases between. In germline, CDR1 is SGHTA, CDR2 FQGTGA. CDR3 amino acids: CASSSPGWTYTGELFF. The CDR3 region has the DNA TGTGCCAGCAGCTCTCCTGGGTGGACCTATACCGGGGAGCTGTTTTTT.

V and J are TRBV9 and TRBJ1-3; D is perhaps TRBD1 (6 bases). Trimming took 3 bases from V and 2 from J, leaving 15 bases between them. The CDR3 contains 16 residues. Germline V gene data show CDR1 as SGDLS and CDR2 as YYNGEE. This chain's CDR3 is CASSGYTGKAGNTIYF. Written as DNA, the CDR3 is TGTGCCAGCAGCGGATATACAGGGAAAGCTGGAAACACCATATATTTT.

There are many counts of this clonotype. V is TRBV15 and J is TRBJ1-2; TRBD1 matches 7 bases. Germline trimming cut 0 bases from V and 1 base from J; bases unmatched to any gene: 5. The CDR3 consists of 16 residues. Germline V gives CDR1 LNHNV, CDR2 YYDKDF (reference sequence). The DNA for the CDR3 is TGTGCCACCAGCAGAGATCGAGCAGGGGGTAACTATGGCTACACCTTC. The encoded protein is CATSRDRAGGNYGYTF.

The V gene is TRBV12-3 or TRBV12-4, the J gene TRBJ2-5; unclear D gene. The CDR3 extends over 13 amino acids. V lost 5 bases, J lost 2 bases, and 9 bases lay in between. CDR3 sequence (DNA): TGTGCCAGCAGTCCTTACCAGCAAGAGACCCAGTACTTC. Translation gives CASSPYQQETQYF.

The V and J genes are TRBV19 and TRBJ2-7; TRBD1 matches at 11 bases. Germline-derived CDR1 and CDR2 are LNHDA and SQIVND (reference sequence). Trimming removed 4 bases from V and 0 bases from J; junction bases left unmatched: 8. This CDR3 has 17 amino acids. The CDR3 protein is CASSNPPGTGGSYEQYF. CDR3 nucleotide sequence: TGTGCCAGTAGTAACCCCCCCGGGACAGGGGGCTCCTACGAGCAGTACTTC.

The chain couples TRBV6-4 to TRBJ1-4; 10 nucleotides match TRBD1. CDR1 and CDR2 from the germline V gene are MRHNA and SNTAGT. The V and J ends lost 8 bases and 10 bases, in that order; junction bases with no gene match: 19. The CDR3 runs to 17 residues. CDR3: CASGGAYPGQGTGKLFF. Written as DNA, the CDR3 is TGTGCCAGCGGGGGTGCCTATCCGGGACAGGGGACAGGAAAACTGTTTTTT.

This clonotype is a singleton in its sample. The chain links TRBV20-1 to TRBJ2-7; 10 bases align to TRBD1. V shed 2 bases, J shed 7 bases, and the junction held 14 bases outside the gene matches. CDR3 size: 16 residues. Germline CDR1 is DFQATT and CDR2 is SNEGSKA (reference sequence). CDR3 DNA sequence: TGCAGTGCTAGATCCGTCCGGGACAGGGGTTACAATGAGCAGTACTTC. Translating it yields CSARSVRDRGYNEQYF.

The CDR3 protein is CSARQGVGGQYF. In nucleotides, the CDR3 is TGCAGTGCTCGACAGGGCGTAGGGGGGCAGTACTTC. This rearrangement joins TRBV20-1 to TRBJ2-7; 7 bases are shared with TRBD1. J was trimmed by 9 bases and V by 5 bases; bases with no gene match: 10. From germline, CDR1 is DFQATT and CDR2 SNEGSKA (reference sequence). This CDR3 spans 12 amino acids.

This clonotype was counted many times. The chain has TRBV10-3 and TRBJ1-5; TRBD1 is a possible D gene (5 bases). The CDR3 length is 14 residues. Germline CDR1 ENHRY, CDR2 SYGVKD. V was clipped by 0 bases and J by 7 bases, with 10 bases between them. The CDR3 DNA is TGTGCCATCAGTGAGTCAACCCCAGGGCAGCCCCAGCATTTT. It codes for CAISESTPGQPQHF.

The chain employs TRBV20-1 and TRBJ2-7, with D unresolved. CDR1 is DFQATT, CDR2 SNEGSKA, per germline (reference sequence). This CDR3 is 13 amino acids long. V was pared by 7 bases and J by 6 bases, with 19 bases between. CDR3 sequence: CSVKTLGKGEQYF. CDR3 nucleotide sequence: TGCAGTGTAAAGACTTTGGGGAAGGGCGAGCAGTACTTC.

The chain couples TRBV14 to TRBJ1-2; 8 nucleotides line up with TRBD1. V lost 5 bases and J lost 9; bases outside the gene matches: 11. CDR3 length equals 14 residues. Germline V gene sequence: CDR1 SGHDN, CDR2 FVKESK. CDR3 loop: CASSAPGQGESYTF. The CDR3 coding sequence is TGTGCCAGCAGCGCGCCCGGACAGGGCGAGAGCTACACCTTC.

This clonotype came up a few times. This chain uses TRBV5-8 with TRBJ1-6; possible D gene TRBD1, 5 bases. Germline V gives CDR1 SGHTS, CDR2 YDEGEE. Trimming pared 3 bases from V and 9 bases from J, leaving 16 bases between. The CDR3 covers 15 residues. CDR3 coding DNA: TGTGCCAGCAGCTCAGGGATATATTTGGGTTCACCCCTCCACTTT. Encoded protein: CASSSGIYLGSPLHF.

This sequence joins TRBV29-1 and TRBJ2-5; unclear D gene. The CDR3 has 12 residues. The V end lost 6 bases, the J end lost 1 base, and 9 bases lay between the germline ends. Germline loops: CDR1 SQVTM, CDR2 ANQGSEA. The CDR3, as DNA: TGCAGCGTCCGAGCATTCCAAGAGACCCAGTACTTC. Residues: CSVRAFQETQYF.

The chain employs TRBV20-1 and TRBJ1-4; 8 bases agree with TRBD1. The germline gives CDR1 DFQATT, CDR2 SNEGSKA (reference sequence). Trimming cost V 3 bases and J 2 bases; bases outside gene matches: 5. The CDR3 has 15 residues. The CDR3 spells CSASQGAGTNEKLFF. The CDR3 DNA is TGCAGTGCTAGCCAGGGGGCTGGGACTAATGAAAAACTGTTTTTT.

This chain uses TRBV2 with TRBJ2-7, with 10 bases aligning to TRBD1. The CDR3 has 14 residues. Germline loops: CDR1 SNHLY, CDR2 FYNNEI. With 6 bases clipped from V and 0 bases from J, the junction kept 2 bases outside the gene matches. CDR3 residues: CASRGDRGSYEQYF. CDR3 DNA sequence: TGTGCCAGCAGAGGGGACAGGGGCTCCTACGAGCAGTACTTC.

This clonotype has a count of ten or more. The chain carries TRBV19 and TRBJ2-5; D tentatively reads TRBD1 or TRBD2 (6 bases each). The CDR3 runs 15 residues. Germline assignment: CDR1 LNHDA and CDR2 SQIVND (reference sequence). V lost 3 bases, J lost 0 bases, and 11 bases lay in between. The CDR3: CASSIGGSYQETQYF. The CDR3 DNA reads TGTGCCAGTAGTATCGGGGGCTCGTACCAAGAGACCCAGTACTTC.